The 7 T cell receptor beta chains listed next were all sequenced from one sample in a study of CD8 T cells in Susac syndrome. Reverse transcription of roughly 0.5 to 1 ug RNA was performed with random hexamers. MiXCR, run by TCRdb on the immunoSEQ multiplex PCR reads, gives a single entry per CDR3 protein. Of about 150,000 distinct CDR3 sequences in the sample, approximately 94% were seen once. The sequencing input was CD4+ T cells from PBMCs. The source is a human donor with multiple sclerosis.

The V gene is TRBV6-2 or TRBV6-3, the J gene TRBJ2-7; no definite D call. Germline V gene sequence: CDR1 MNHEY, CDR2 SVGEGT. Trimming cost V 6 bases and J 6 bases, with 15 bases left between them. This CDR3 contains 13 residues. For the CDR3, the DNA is TGTGCCAGCAGCCTAGTCTACGGCGGCGAGCAGTACTTC. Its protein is CASSLVYGGEQYF.

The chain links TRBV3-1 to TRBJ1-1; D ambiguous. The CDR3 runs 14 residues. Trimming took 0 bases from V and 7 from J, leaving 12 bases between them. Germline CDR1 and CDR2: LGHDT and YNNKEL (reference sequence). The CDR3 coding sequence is TGTGCCAGCAGCCAAGATAATCGGGGAATTGAAGCTTTCTTT. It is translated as CASSQDNRGIEAFF.

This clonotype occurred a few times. DNA for the CDR3: TGTGCCAGCAGTGCCCCCCAGGGGAAGCAGTACTTC. This translates into CASSAPQGKQYF. The V call is TRBV27, the J call TRBJ2-7; maybe TRBD1 (6 bases). There are 12 residues in the CDR3. CDR1 is MNHEY, CDR2 SMNVEV, per germline (reference sequence). Deletions cut 5 bases from V and 8 bases from J, with 13 bases between.

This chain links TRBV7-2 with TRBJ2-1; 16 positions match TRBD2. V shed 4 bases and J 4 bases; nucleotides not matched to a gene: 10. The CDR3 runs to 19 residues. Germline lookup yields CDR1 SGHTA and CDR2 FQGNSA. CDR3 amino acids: CASSYAFGGLAGGYNEQFF. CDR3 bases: TGTGCCAGCAGCTATGCATTTGGGGGACTAGCGGGAGGGTACAATGAGCAGTTCTTC.

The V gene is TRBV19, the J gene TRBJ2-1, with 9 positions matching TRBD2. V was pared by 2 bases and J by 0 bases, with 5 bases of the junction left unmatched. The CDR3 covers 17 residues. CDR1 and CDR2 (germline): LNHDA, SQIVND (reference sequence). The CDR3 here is CASSILAGPSSYNEQFF. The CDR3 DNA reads TGTGCCAGTAGTATACTAGCGGGGCCCAGCTCCTACAATGAGCAGTTCTTC.

The CDR3 loop is CASSQFIPASSYNEQFF. CDR3 nucleotide sequence: TGTGCCAGCAGCCAATTCATCCCGGCTAGCTCCTACAATGAGCAGTTCTTC. This sequence joins TRBV3-1 and TRBJ2-1; D is uncertain. The germline V gene encodes CDR1 LGHDT and CDR2 YNNKEL (reference sequence). The CDR3 sequence is 17 residues long. Trimming removed 2 bases from V and 0 bases from J, with 14 bases in between.

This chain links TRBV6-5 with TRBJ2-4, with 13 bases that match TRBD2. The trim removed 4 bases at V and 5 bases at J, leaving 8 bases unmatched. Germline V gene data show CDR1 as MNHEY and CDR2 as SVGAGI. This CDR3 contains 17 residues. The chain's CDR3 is CASSSGLAGVSENIQYF. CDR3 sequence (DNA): TGTGCCAGCAGTTCCGGACTAGCGGGAGTTAGCGAAAACATTCAGTACTTC.